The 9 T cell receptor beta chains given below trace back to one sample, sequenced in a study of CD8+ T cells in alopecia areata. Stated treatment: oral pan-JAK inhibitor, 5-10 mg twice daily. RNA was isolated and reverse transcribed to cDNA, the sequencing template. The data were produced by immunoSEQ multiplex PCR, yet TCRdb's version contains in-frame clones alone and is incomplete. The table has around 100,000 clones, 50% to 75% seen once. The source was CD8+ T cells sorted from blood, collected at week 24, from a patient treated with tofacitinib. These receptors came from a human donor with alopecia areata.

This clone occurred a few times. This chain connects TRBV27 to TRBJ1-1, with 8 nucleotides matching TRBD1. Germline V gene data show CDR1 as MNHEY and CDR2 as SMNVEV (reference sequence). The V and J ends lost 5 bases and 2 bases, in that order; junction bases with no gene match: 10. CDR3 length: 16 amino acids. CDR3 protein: CASSLDRGRYNTEAFF. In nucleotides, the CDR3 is TGTGCCAGCAGTCTCGACAGGGGACGATATAACACTGAAGCTTTCTTT.

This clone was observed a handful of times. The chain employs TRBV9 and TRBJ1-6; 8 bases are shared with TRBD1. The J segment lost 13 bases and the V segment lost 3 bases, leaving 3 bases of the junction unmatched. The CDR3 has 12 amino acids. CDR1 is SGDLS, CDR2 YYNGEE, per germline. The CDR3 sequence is CASSGTGWPLHF. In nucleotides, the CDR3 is TGTGCCAGCAGCGGGACAGGGTGGCCCCTCCACTTT.

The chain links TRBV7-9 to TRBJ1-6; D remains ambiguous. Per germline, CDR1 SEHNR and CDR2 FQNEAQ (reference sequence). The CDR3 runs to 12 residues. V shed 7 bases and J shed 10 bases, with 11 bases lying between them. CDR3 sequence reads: CASTHRGSPLHF. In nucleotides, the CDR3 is TGTGCCAGCACCCACCGAGGCTCACCCCTCCACTTT.

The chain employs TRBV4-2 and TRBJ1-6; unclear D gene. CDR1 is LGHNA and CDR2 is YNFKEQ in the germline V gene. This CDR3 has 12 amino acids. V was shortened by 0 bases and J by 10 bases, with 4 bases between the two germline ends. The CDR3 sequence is CASSQDGSPLHF. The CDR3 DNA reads TGTGCCAGCAGCCAAGATGGGTCACCCCTCCACTTT.

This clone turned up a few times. The chain's CDR3 is CASSYGDEQYF. The CDR3 DNA is TGTGCCAGCAGCTACGGGGACGAGCAGTACTTC. The genes are TRBV13 and TRBJ2-7, with a possible D match to TRBD2 (5 bases). V lost 4 bases and J 5 bases, leaving 6 bases between the germline ends. CDR1 PRHDT and CDR2 FYEKMQ come from the germline V gene (reference sequence). CDR3 length equals 11 residues. The entire variable domain, with the rest obtained from reference TRBV13 and TRBJ2-7, is as follows: AAGVIQSPRHLIKEKRETATLKCYPIPRHDTVYWYQQGPGQDPQFLISFYEKMQSDKGSIPDRFSAQQFSDYHSELNMSSLELGDSALYFCASSYGDEQYFGPGTRLTVT.

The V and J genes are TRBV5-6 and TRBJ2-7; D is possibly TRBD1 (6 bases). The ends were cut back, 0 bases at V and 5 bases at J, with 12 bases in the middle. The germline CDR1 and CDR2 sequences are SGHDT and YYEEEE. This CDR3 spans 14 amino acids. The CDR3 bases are TGTGCCAGCAGCTTGGAAGGCAGGGGCAACGAGCAGTACTTC. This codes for CASSLEGRGNEQYF.

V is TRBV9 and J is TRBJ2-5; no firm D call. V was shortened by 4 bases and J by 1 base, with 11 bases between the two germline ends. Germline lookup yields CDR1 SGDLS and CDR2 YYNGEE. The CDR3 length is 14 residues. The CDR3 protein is CASSPDLLQETQYF. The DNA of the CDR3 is TGTGCCAGCAGCCCGGACCTACTCCAAGAGACCCAGTACTTC. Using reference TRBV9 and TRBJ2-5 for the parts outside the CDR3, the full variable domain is DSGVTQTPKHLITATGQRVTLRCSPRSGDLSVYWYQQSLDQGLQFLIQYYNGEERAKGNILERFSAQQFPDLHSELNLSSLELGDSALYFCASSPDLLQETQYFGPGTRLLVL.

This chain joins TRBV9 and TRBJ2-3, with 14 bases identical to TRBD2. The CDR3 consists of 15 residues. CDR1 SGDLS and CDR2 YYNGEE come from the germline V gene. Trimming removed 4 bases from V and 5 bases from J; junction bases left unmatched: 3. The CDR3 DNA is TGTGCCAGCAGCTCCGGGACTAGCGGGGGAGATACGCAGTATTTT. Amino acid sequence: CASSSGTSGGDTQYF.

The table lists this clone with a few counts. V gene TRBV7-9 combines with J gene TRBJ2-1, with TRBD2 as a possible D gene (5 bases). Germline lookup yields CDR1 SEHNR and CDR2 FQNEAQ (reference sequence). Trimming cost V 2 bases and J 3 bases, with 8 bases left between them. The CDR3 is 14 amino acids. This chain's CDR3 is CASSLPSRYNEQFF. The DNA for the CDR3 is TGTGCCAGCAGCTTACCTAGCCGCTACAATGAGCAGTTCTTC.